A single T cell receptor (beta chain) is shown here with its context. Other nucleotide sequences from this sample produce the same CDR3. The ends were cut back, 3 bases at V and 5 bases at J, with 10 bases in the middle. CDR3 length: 13 amino acids. The V gene's germline CDR1 is KGHSH and CDR2 LQKENI. This sample was included in a study of shared clonotypes between healthy human individuals. TCRdb's table, derived via immunoSEQ multiplex PCR, lists solely in-frame clones and lacks some. The sample lists more than 2,000,000 clones, 80% to 95% seen once, with 0.35% to 0.5% in the top ten. The chain recombines TRBV18 with TRBJ2-5; D is possibly TRBD1 (6 bases). Source material: naive CD4+ T cells from PBMCs. Specified subset: CD45RA+ positively selected. This clonotype was obtained from a man aged 18 to 30 in good health. Some clones in this sample may be carry-over from other donors' samples. CDR3 region: CASSPAGEETQYF. Written as DNA, the CDR3 is TGTGCCAGCTCACCGGCAGGGGAGGAGACCCAGTACTTC.